Listed here is a single T cell receptor beta chain. What it binds is not known. Study processing details: Counting gave a median of around 100,000 TCRs per sample, with values ranging from roughly 20,000 to 750,000. Each CDR3 protein is one row after TCRdb ran MiXCR on the RACE reads. The V and J calls were not made by the authors but by TCRdb's processing. Of 65,000 to 90,000 distinct CDR3 sequences detected, approximately 6.6% appear once; the ten largest clones hold 1% to 1.5%. J was trimmed by 4 bases and V by 2 bases; bases with no gene match: 4. Germline CDR1 is MNHEY and CDR2 is SMNVEV (reference sequence). The length of the CDR3 is 14 residues. Time point specified: patch test 2, 6 weeks after DPC sensitization. Sample treatment: therapeutic diphenylcyclopropenone sensitization with weekly scalp DPC. The data stem from a study of human T cells and chemical hapten exposure. At the level of the study: Donors were sensitized with 2% DPC on the upper inner arm. Findings of the study overall: No shift was seen in TCRs above 1 in 1000 frequency with DPC sensitization.

The TCR comes from a young woman with alopecia areata. Some clones in this sample may be carry-over from other donors' samples. Sequences were derived from whole blood, sampled in connection with sensitization to the hapten diphenylcyclopropenone (DPC). The genes are TRBV27 and TRBJ1-2; 7 bases agree with TRBD1. CDR3 DNA: TGTGCCAGCAGTTTAAAGGGGGCTTCCTATGGCTACACCTTC. Translation: CASSLKGASYGYTF.